This T cell receptor beta chain was documented in a study of shared clonotypes between healthy human individuals. The J segment lost 4 bases and the V segment lost 8 bases, leaving 11 bases of the junction unmatched. Germline V gene data show CDR1 as MNHEY and CDR2 as SMNVEV (reference sequence). The CDR3 extends over 16 amino acids. Each donor was a Caucasian adult residing in Nashville, Tennessee. As regards this clone: The antigen is undetermined.

Study observations and caveats: In contrast to clonotypes shared by all four donors, non-shared clonotypes had lower generation probabilities. Investigators expected sequencing depth to affect clonotype sharing among donors.

Clones were sequenced by immunoSEQ multiplex PCR, and TCRdb holds only the in-frame ones, with some missing. The sample includes over 850,000 clones, approximately 80% of them seen just once. This TCR derives from a man in his late teens or twenties in good health. Some clones in this sample may be carry-over from other donors' samples. Source material: memory CD4+ T cells from PBMCs. Subset reported: CD45RA-negative fraction. The chain is built from TRBV27 and TRBJ1-1; 12 bases fit TRBD1. The CDR3 sequence: CASRRGQGAPGTEAFF. Here the CDR3 DNA reads TGTGCCAGCCGCCGGGGACAGGGGGCGCCGGGCACTGAAGCTTTCTTT.